Listed below are T cell receptor beta chains from one sample, sequenced in a study of shared clonotypes between healthy human individuals. TCRdb's copy holds only in-frame clones and misses some; the assay was immunoSEQ multiplex PCR. The data hold around 1.9 million clones, with 85% to 95% observed a single time. The sample was naive CD8+ T cells from PBMCs. All receptors come from a man aged 18 to 30 in good health. Some clones in this sample may be carry-over from other donors' samples. CDR3s include the opening cysteine and the closing phenylalanine or tryptophan. The D gene is left open where the match is weak. Not every row has a clone size; where given, it reads once, few, many or a size class.

d_call j_call v_call clone_size cdr3_nt cdr3_aa
. TRBJ1-5 TRBV6-5 few TGTGCCAGCAGTACGACGGGACAGCCCCAGCATTTT CASSTTGQPQHF
TRBD1 TRBJ1-1 TRBV5-1 . TGCGCCAGCAGCTTGGCCGCAAGGACAGGGTTCGGGGCTGAAGCTTTCTTT CASSLAARTGFGAEAFF
. TRBJ2-7 TRBV11-2 . TGTGCCAGCAGCTTAGGAAGTATTGGCGAGCAGTACTTC CASSLGSIGEQYF
. TRBJ2-1 TRBV9 . TGTGCCAGCAGCGGGGGGTGGCCACATGAGACCTACAATGAGCAGTTCTTC CASSGGWPHETYNEQFF
. TRBJ1-1 TRBV11-2 . TGTGCCAGCAGCCCCCGAGAGGCGAACACTGAAGCTTTCTTT CASSPREANTEAFF
. TRBJ2-7 TRBV6-5 . TGTGCCAGCAGTTACTCGGGCAGCACCTACGAGCAGTACTTC CASSYSGSTYEQYF
. TRBJ2-4 TRBV2 . TGTGCCAGCAGTGAATCCCGCGGGATCTCCAGCATTCAGTACTTC CASSESRGISSIQYF
. TRBJ2-7 TRBV7-8 . TGTGCCAGCAGCCCCTTGGGGGGGCACTCCTACGAGCAGTACTTC CASSPLGGHSYEQYF
TRBD1 TRBJ2-7 TRBV27 . TGTGCCAGCAGTTTATCAAGGGGGCACGGCGAGCAGTACTTC CASSLSRGHGEQYF
. TRBJ2-7 TRBV13 . TGTGCCAGCAGCCCCCACCCCTACGAGCAGTACTTC CASSPHPYEQYF
. TRBJ1-3 TRBV9 . TGTGCCAGCAGCAGCTACGGGTTCTCTGGAAACACCATATATTTT CASSSYGFSGNTIYF
TRBD2 TRBJ2-7 TRBV9 . TGTGCCAGCAGCGTAGAGCTAGCGGGAGACGAGCAGTACTTC CASSVELAGDEQYF
. TRBJ2-5 TRBV7-9 . TGTGCCAGCAGCTTATCAGGGGAAGAGACCCAGTACTTC CASSLSGEETQYF
. TRBJ2-7 TRBV28 . TGTGCCAGCAGTCCACGGGGGGGAGACAGGGGATACACCTACGAGCAGTACTTC CASSPRGGDRGYTYEQYF
. TRBJ2-1 TRBV5-6 . TGTGCCAGCAAAGGAGGGCGCTTTGAGCAGTTCTTC CASKGGRFEQFF
. TRBJ2-2 TRBV11-2 . TGTGCCAGCAGCTTACGAAGGGGCGGCACCGGGGAGCTGTTTTTT CASSLRRGGTGELFF
TRBD2 TRBJ2-1 TRBV7-2 . TGTGCCAGCAGCCAAGGTCCAGGACTAGCGGGGAATGAGCAGTTCTTC CASSQGPGLAGNEQFF
TRBD1 TRBJ1-3 TRBV28 . TGTGCCAGCAGCCACCCATCGACAGGGGGCTGGTCTGGAAACACCATATATTTT CASSHPSTGGWSGNTIYF
. TRBJ2-7 TRBV29-1 . TGCAGCGTTGAACACTCCTACGAGCAGTACTTC CSVEHSYEQYF
TRBD2 TRBJ2-1 TRBV9 . TGTGCCAGCAGCGTAGAGGCCTTGGGTAGCGGGAGGTCCCAGTTCTTC CASSVEALGSGRSQFF
. TRBJ2-5 TRBV2 . TGTGCCAGCAGTGAGGCGGTTATCAAAGAGACCCAGTACTTC CASSEAVIKETQYF
TRBD1 TRBJ2-5 TRBV7-8 . TGTGCCAGCAGCTTAGAAACAGGGGGCGGGAAGACCCAGTACTTC CASSLETGGGKTQYF
. TRBJ2-7 TRBV19 . TGTGCCAGTAGCGACCTAGATGATTACGAGCAGTACTTC CASSDLDDYEQYF
TRBD1 TRBJ2-7 TRBV7-8 . TGTGCCAGCAGCTTAGTAGGGGATCCGGGACAGGTTTACTACGAGCAGTACTTC CASSLVGDPGQVYYEQYF
TRBD2 TRBJ2-7 TRBV27 . TGTGCCAGCAGTTTTGTACTAGCGGGAGGGCCCTACGAGCAGTACTTC CASSFVLAGGPYEQYF
TRBD2 TRBJ2-7 TRBV5-8 . TGTGCCAGCCGCAAATCTAGCGGGAGGGCCGTGCAGTACTTC CASRKSSGRAVQYF
. TRBJ1-2 TRBV16 . TGTGCCAGCAGCGAAACCCGGGGCATAAACTATGGCTACACCTTC CASSETRGINYGYTF
. TRBJ1-5 TRBV19 . TGTGCCAGTAGTATCTATGGTGGGAGCAATCAGCCCCAGCATTTT CASSIYGGSNQPQHF
TRBD1 TRBJ2-7 TRBV27 . TGTGCCAGCAGTGCAACAGGGGTGCTCTACGAGCAGTACTTC CASSATGVLYEQYF
TRBD2 TRBJ2-3 TRBV7-8 . TGTGCCAGCACTGTGGACTTAGCGGGAGTTAGGGATACGCAGTATTTT CASTVDLAGVRDTQYF
. TRBJ1-1 TRBV7-2 . TGTGCCAGCAGCCTCCTTGGGTACGGGAACACTGAAGCTTTCTTT CASSLLGYGNTEAFF
TRBD1 TRBJ2-7 TRBV10-3 . TGTGCCACTTGTCCGGGACAGGGCAACGAGCAGTACTTC CATCPGQGNEQYF
TRBD1 TRBJ2-1 TRBV6-6 . TGTGCCAGCAGGGCACAGACAGGGGGCTTCTACAATGAGCAGTTCTTC CASRAQTGGFYNEQFF
TRBD2 TRBJ2-5 TRBV7-7 . TGTGCCAGCAGCTTAGTGGGTAGCGGGAGTTTAGAGACCCAGTACTTC CASSLVGSGSLETQYF
TRBD1 TRBJ1-3 TRBV2 . TGTGCCAGCAGTGAGCGGCCAGGGGGCGCGATTGGAAACACCATATATTTT CASSERPGGAIGNTIYF
. TRBJ2-7 TRBV27 . TGTGCCACTGGAGGGGTAGGGGCTCTCTACGAGCAGTACTTC CATGGVGALYEQYF
. TRBJ2-7 TRBV4-1 . TGCGCCAGCAGCCACACGCCCAGTACATACGAGCAGTACTTC CASSHTPSTYEQYF
. TRBJ2-3 TRBV28 . TGTGCCAGCTCTAGCACAGATACGCAGTATTTT CASSSTDTQYF
. TRBJ2-1 TRBV9 . TGTGCCAGCAGCCGGGGGATCATCGGATACAATGAGCAGTTCTTC CASSRGIIGYNEQFF
. TRBJ1-4 TRBV30 . TGTGCCTGGAGTGCGACAGCCCTCGTAGGTGAAAAACTGTTTTTT CAWSATALVGEKLFF
TRBD1 TRBJ2-7 TRBV28 . TGTGCCAGCAGTATAGGGACAGGCAGACCCTACGAGCAGTACTTC CASSIGTGRPYEQYF
. TRBJ2-1 TRBV5-5 . TGTGCCAGCAGCCCCAGGGGCGATGAGCAGTTCTTC CASSPRGDEQFF
TRBD2 TRBJ2-7 TRBV7-3 . TGTGCCAGCAGCTCTGGCCTAGCGGCCACCTACGAGCAGTACTTC CASSSGLAATYEQYF
TRBD1 TRBJ1-5 TRBV4-1 . TGCGCCAGCAGCTTCCGGGACAGGGGAGTGGGAAATCAGCCCCAGCATTTT CASSFRDRGVGNQPQHF
TRBD2 TRBJ2-7 TRBV6-5 once TGTGCCGCGGGAGGGGCATACGAGCAGTACTTC CAAGGAYEQYF
. TRBJ1-2 TRBV6-1 . TGTGCCAGCAGTCCTACTACCATCTATGGCTACACCTTC CASSPTTIYGYTF
. TRBJ1-1 TRBV10-3 . TGTGCCATCAGTGAGTCAGAGGAAGCTTTCTTT CAISESEEAFF
TRBD1 TRBJ2-2 TRBV5-1 . TGCGCCAGCAGCCCCAGCAGGGGGTATACCGGGGAGCTGTTTTTT CASSPSRGYTGELFF
TRBD1 TRBJ1-2 TRBV14 . TGTGCCAGCAGCCAAGTTATAACAGGGGGCAGCTATGGCTACACCTTC CASSQVITGGSYGYTF
TRBD1 TRBJ1-5 TRBV30 few TGTGCCTGGAGGGAGACAGGGGGTCAGCCCCAGCATTTT CAWRETGGQPQHF